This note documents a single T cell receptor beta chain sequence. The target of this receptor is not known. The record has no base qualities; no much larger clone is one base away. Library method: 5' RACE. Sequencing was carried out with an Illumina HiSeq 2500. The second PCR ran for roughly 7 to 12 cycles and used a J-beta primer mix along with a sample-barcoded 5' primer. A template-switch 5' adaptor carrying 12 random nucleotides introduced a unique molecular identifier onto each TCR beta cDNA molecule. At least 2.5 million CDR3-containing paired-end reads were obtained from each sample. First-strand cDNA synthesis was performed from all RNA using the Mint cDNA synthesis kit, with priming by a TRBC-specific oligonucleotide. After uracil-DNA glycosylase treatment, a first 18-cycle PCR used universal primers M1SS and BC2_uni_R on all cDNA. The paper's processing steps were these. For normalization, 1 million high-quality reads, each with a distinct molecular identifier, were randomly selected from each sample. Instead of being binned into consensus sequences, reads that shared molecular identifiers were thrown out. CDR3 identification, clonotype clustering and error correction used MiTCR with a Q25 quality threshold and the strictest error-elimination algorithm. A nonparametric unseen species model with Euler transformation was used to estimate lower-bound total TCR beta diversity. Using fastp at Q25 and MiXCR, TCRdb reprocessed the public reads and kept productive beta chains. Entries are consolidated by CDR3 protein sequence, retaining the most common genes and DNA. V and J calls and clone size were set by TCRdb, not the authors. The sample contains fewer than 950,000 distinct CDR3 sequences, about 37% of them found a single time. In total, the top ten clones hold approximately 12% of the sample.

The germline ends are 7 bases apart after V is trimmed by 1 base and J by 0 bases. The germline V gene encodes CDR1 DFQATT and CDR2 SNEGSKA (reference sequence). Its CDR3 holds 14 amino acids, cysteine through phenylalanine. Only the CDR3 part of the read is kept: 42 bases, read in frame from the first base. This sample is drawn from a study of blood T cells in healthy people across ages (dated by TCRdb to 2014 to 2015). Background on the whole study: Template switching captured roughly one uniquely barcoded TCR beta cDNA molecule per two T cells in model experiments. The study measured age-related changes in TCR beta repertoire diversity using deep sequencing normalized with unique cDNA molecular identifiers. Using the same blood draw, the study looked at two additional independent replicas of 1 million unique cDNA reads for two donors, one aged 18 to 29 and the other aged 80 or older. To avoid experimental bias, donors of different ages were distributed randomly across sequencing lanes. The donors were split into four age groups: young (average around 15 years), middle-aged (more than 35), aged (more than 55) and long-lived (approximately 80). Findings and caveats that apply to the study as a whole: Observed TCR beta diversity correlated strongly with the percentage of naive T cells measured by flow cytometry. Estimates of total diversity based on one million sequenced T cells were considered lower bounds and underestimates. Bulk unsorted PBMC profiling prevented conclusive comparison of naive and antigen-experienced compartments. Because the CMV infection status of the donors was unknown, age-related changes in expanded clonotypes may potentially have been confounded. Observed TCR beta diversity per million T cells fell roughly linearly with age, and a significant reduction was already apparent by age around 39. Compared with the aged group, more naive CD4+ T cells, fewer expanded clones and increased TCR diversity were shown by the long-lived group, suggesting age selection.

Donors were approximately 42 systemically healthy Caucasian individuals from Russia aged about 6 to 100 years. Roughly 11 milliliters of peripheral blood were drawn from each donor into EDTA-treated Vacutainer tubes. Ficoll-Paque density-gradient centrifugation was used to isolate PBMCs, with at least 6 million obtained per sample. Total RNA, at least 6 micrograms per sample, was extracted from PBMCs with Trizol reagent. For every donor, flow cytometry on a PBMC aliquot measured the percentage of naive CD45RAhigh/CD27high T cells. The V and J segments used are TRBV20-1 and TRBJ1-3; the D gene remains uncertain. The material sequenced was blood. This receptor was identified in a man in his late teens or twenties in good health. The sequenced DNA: TGCAGTGCTAGAGGCGTTTACTCTGGAAACACCATATATTTT. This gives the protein CSARGVYSGNTIYF.